Below, 2 T cell receptor beta chains from the same sample are listed, as sequenced in a study of T cell changes during pregnancy in multiple sclerosis. TCRdb's table, derived via immunoSEQ multiplex PCR, lists solely in-frame clones and lacks some. The sample records 91,000 or so clones, around 93% being singletons. This specimen consisted of peripheral blood, obtained after pregnancy. These receptors were obtained from a female donor with multiple sclerosis, enrolled in a pregnancy study.

The rearrangement uses TRBV2 and TRBJ2-7, with D tentatively TRBD2 (7 bases). Germline V CDR1 and CDR2: SNHLY, FYNNEI. V lost 6 bases to trimming and J lost 2 bases, with 20 bases between them. The CDR3 spans 16 residues. The CDR3 reads CASRPGWGGGAYEQYF. In DNA form, the CDR3 reads TGTGCCAGCAGACCGGGGTGGGGAGGGGGGGCCTACGAGCAGTACTTC.

This clone was seen just once. The DNA of the CDR3 is TGTGCCAGCAGCGCCAGGGATGAGCAGTTCTTC. Protein product: CASSARDEQFF. The chain joins TRBV7-2 to TRBJ2-1; weak D call: TRBD1 (5 bases). CDR3 length equals 11 residues. Trimming took off 5 bases at V and 8 bases at J, with 7 bases between the two ends. Germline lookup yields CDR1 SGHTA and CDR2 FQGNSA. Using reference TRBV7-2 and TRBJ2-1 for the parts outside the CDR3, the full variable domain is GAGVSQSPSNKVTEKGKDVELRCDPISGHTALYWYRQSLGQGLEFLIYFQGNSAPDKSGLPSDRFSAERTGGSVSTLTIQRTQQEDSAVYLCASSARDEQFFGPGTRLTVL.